This is a list of T cell receptor beta chains from one sample in a study of PD-1 and CTLA-4 blockade in melanoma. Produced via immunoSEQ multiplex PCR; TCRdb's table is partial and in-frame only. This table holds around 12,000 clones, about four fifths found once. The material was CD8+ T cells from peripheral blood, obtained from a patient given anti-PD-1 treatment. The receptor source for this set is a human donor with melanoma. Each CDR3 is given without its conserved first and last residue. Each record gives: V gene, clone size, CDR3 protein. Where a row states a size, it is once, few, many or the class of an expanded clone; other rows omit it.

V: TRBV10-1; size: -; CDR3: ASSDGTNRDEGQETQY
V: TRBV6-2/TRBV6-3; size: -; CDR3: ASSKSGQLYGYT
V: TRBV5-5; size: -; CDR3: ASSLVGEGGELF
V: TRBV25-1; size: -; CDR3: ASSLGDYEQY
V: TRBV3-1/TRBV3-2; size: -; CDR3: ASSLRLAGGPGELF
V: TRBV6-5; size: once; CDR3: ASSYSRGNTEAF
V: TRBV24-1; size: -; CDR3: ATSAHSGNNEQF
V: TRBV21-1; size: -; CDR3: ASSKVWGQVLSGNTIY
V: TRBV29-1; size: -; CDR3: SVEGSGSGGGREQY
V: TRBV5-4; size: once; CDR3: ASSSPVSGTYNEQF
V: TRBV7-8; size: -; CDR3: ASSRSGLEGNEQF
V: TRBV6-5; size: -; CDR3: ASSYKDEGDTQY
V: TRBV6-5; size: -; CDR3: ASSWTSNYGYT
V: TRBV12-5; size: -; CDR3: ASGPLGLEAF
V: TRBV6-2/TRBV6-3; size: once; CDR3: ASSREDYEQY
V: TRBV25-1; size: -; CDR3: ASSKVSPYEQY
V: TRBV29-1; size: -; CDR3: SVEGQESLASYNEQF
V: TRBV9; size: -; CDR3: ASSAQGAGFEAF
V: TRBV21-1; size: -; CDR3: ASSKLGGYT
V: TRBV15; size: -; CDR3: ATSRTRDANTGELF
V: TRBV7-8; size: -; CDR3: ASSLDSQLQPYGYT
V: TRBV30; size: -; CDR3: AWSEGQGRETQY